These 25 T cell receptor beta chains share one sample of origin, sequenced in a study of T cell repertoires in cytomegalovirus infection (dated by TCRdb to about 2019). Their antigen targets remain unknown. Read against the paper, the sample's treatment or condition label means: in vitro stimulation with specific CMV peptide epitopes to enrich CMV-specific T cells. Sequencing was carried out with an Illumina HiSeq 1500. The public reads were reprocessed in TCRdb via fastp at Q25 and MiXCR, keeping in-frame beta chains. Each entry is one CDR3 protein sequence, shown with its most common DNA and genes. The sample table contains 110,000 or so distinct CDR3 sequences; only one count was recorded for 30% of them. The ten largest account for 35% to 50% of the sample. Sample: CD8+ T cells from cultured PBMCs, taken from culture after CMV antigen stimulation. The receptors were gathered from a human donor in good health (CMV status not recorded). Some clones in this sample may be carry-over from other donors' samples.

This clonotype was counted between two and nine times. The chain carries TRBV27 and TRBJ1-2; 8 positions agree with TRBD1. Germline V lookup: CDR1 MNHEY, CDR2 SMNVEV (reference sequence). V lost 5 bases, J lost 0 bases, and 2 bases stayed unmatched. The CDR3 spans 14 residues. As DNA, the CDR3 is TGTGCCAGCAGTCCGGGACAGGCTAACTATGGCTACACCTTC. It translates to CASSPGQANYGYTF.

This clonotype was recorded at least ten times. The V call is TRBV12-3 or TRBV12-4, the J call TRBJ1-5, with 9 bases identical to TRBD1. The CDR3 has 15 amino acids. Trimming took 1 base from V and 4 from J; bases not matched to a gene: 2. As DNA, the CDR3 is TGTGCCAGCAGTTTAGGGGGACAGGGTAATCAGCCCCAGCATTTT. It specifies CASSLGGQGNQPQHF.

Here the CDR3 reads CASSLGLAGVGANVLTF. CDR3 bases: TGTGCCAGCAGCCTGGGACTAGCGGGAGTTGGGGCCAACGTCCTGACTTTC. The chain uses TRBV7-9 and TRBJ2-6; 14 bases align to TRBD2. Per germline, CDR1 SEHNR and CDR2 FQNEAQ (reference sequence). The V and J ends lost 5 bases and 3 bases, in that order; junction bases with no gene match: 3. CDR3 size: 17 residues.

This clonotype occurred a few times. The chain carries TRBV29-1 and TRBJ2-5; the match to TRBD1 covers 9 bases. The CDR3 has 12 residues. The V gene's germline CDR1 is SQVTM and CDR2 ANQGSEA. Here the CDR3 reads CVIRTGEETQYF. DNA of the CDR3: TGCGTGATCCGGACAGGGGAGGAGACCCAGTACTTC.

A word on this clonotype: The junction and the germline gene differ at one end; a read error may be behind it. This CDR3 is CASSLVTSGGALGTLYF. Here the CDR3 DNA reads TGTGCCAGCAGCTTAGTCACTAGCGGGGGGGCCCTTGGTACGCTGTATTTT. The V gene is TRBV7-2, the J gene TRBJ2-3; 13 bases line up with TRBD2. Per germline, CDR1 SGHTA and CDR2 FQGNSA. The CDR3 consists of 17 residues. Full variable domain (remainder filled in from reference TRBV7-2 and TRBJ2-3): GAGVSQSPSNKVTEKGKDVELRCDPISGHTALYWYRQSLGQGLEFLIYFQGNSAPDKSGLPSDRFSAERTGGSVSTLTIQRTQQEDSAVYLCASSLVTSGGALGTLYFGPGTRLTVL.

The CDR3 DNA follows: TGTGCCATCAGGACCCCAGGGACAGGGGGTTTTGGGAACACTGAAGCTTTCTTT. Translated, it gives CAIRTPGTGGFGNTEAFF. The chain joins TRBV10-3 to TRBJ1-1, with 11 nucleotides matching TRBD1. This CDR3 is built from 18 residues. The germline V gene encodes CDR1 ENHRY and CDR2 SYGVKD. The V gene end was trimmed by 6 bases and the J gene end by 1 base; junction bases not matched to a gene: 13.

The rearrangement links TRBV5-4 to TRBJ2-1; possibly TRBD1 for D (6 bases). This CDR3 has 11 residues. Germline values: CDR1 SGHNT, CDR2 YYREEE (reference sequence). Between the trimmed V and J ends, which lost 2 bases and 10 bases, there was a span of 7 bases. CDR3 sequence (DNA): TGTGCCAGCAGCTTCGGACAGGAGCAGTTCTTC. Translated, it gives CASSFGQEQFF.

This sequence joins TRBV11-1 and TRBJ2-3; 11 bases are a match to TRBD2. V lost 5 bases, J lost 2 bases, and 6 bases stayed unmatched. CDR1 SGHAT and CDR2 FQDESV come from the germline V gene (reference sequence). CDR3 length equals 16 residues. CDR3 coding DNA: TGTGCCAGCAGCCTACTAGCGGGGGACTACACAGATACGCAGTATTTT. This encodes CASSLLAGDYTDTQYF.

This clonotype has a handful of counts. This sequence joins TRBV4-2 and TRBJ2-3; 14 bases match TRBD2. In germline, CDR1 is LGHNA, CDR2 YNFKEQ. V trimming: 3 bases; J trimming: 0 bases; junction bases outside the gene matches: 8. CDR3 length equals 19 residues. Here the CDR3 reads CASSQGGTSGGLSTDTQYF. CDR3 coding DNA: TGTGCCAGCAGCCAGGGAGGGACTAGCGGGGGACTTAGCACAGATACGCAGTATTTT.

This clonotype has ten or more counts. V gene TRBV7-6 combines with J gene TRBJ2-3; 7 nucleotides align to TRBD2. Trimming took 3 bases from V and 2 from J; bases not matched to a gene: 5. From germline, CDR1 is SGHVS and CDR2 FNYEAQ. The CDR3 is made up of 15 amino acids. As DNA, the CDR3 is TGTGCCAGCAGCTTCGGGCTAGCGGCCACAGATACGCAGTATTTT. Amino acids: CASSFGLAATDTQYF.

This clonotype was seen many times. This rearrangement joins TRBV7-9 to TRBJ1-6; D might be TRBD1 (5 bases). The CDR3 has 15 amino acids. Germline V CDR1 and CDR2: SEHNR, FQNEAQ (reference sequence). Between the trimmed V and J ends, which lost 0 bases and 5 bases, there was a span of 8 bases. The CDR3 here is CASSLAGRNNSPLHF. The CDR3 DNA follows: TGTGCCAGCAGCTTAGCGGGACGGAATAATTCACCCCTCCACTTT.

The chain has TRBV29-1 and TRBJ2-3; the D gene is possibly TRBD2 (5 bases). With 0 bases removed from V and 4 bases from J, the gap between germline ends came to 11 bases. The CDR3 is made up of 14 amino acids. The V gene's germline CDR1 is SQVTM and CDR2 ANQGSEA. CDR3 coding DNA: TGCAGCGTTGAAGACGGGATAATGCCAGATACGCAGTATTTT. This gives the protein CSVEDGIMPDTQYF.

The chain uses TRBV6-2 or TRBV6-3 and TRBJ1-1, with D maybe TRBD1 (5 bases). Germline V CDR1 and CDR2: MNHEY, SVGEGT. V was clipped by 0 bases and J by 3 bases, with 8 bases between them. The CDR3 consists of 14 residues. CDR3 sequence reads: CASSYSVGDTEAFF. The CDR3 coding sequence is TGTGCCAGCAGTTACTCGGTGGGGGACACTGAAGCTTTCTTT.

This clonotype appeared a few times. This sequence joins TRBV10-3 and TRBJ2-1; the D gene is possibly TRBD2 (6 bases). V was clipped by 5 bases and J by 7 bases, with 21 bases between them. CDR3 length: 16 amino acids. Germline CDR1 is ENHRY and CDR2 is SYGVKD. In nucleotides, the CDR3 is TGTGCCATCAGTAAAGGATGGACGGACGGAGGGAATGAGCAGTTCTTC. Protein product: CAISKGWTDGGNEQFF.

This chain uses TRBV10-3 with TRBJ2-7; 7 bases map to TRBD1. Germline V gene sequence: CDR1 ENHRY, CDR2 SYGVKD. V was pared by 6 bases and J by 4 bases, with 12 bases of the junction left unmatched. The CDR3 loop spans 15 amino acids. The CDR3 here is CAISGDSPRPYEQYF. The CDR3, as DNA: TGTGCCATCAGCGGGGACAGTCCGAGGCCTTACGAGCAGTACTTC.

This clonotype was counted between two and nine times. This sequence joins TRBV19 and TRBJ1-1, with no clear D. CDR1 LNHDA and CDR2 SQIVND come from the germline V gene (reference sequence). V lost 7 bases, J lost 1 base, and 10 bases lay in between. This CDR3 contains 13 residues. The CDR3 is CASTVGSNTEAFF. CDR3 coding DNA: TGTGCCAGTACCGTCGGATCGAACACTGAAGCTTTCTTT.

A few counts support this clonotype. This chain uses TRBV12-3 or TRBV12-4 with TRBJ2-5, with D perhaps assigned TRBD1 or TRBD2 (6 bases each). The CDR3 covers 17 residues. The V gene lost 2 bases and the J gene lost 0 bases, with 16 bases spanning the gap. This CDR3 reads CASSLRGTGANQETQYF. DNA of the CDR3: TGTGCCAGCAGTTTACGTGGGACGGGGGCGAACCAAGAGACCCAGTACTTC.

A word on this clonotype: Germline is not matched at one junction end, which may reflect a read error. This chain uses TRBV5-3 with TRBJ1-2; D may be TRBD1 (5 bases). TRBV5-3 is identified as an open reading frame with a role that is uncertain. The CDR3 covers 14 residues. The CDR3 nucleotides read TGTGCCAGCAGCTCAGGGACGGGGAACTATGGCTACACCTTC. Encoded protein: CASSSGTGNYGYTF.

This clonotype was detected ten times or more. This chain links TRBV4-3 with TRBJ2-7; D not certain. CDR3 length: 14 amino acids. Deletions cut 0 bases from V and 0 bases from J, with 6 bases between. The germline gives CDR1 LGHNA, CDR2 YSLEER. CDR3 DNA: TGCGCCAGCAGCCAAGAAGTCACCTCCTACGAGCAGTACTTC. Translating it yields CASSQEVTSYEQYF.

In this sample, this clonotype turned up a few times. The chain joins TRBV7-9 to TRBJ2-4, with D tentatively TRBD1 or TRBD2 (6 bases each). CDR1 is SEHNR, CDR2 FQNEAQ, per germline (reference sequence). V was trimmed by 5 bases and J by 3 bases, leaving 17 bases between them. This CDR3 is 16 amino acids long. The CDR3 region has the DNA TGTGCCAGCAGCCCGAGAGGAGGGGGAGGCAAAAACATTCAGTACTTC. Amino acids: CASSPRGGGGKNIQYF.

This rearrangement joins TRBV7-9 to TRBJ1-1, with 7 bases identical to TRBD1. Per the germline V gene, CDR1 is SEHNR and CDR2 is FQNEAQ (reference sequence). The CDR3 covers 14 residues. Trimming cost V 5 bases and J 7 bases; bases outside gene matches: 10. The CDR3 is CASSPRFGQDEAFF. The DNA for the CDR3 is TGTGCCAGCAGCCCCCGGTTCGGACAGGATGAAGCTTTCTTT.

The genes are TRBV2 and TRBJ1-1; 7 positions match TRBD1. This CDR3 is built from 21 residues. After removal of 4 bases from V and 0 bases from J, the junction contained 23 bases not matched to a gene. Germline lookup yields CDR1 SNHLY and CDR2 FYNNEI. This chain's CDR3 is CASSGFREGTALFGLNTEAFF. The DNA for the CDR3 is TGTGCCAGCAGTGGCTTCCGGGAGGGGACAGCACTGTTTGGGCTGAACACTGAAGCTTTCTTT.

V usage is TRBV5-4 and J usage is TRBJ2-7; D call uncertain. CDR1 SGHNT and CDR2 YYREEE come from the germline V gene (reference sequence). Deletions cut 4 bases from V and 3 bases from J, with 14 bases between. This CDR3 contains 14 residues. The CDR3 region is CASSPGPDNYEQYF. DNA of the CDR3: TGTGCCAGCAGCCCCGGGCCAGATAACTACGAGCAGTACTTC.

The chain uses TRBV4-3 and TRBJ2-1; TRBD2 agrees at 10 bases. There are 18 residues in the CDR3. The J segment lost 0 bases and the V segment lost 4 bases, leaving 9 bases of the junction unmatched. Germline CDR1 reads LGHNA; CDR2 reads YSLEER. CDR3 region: CASSRTTSGASSYNEQFF. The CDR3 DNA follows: TGCGCCAGCAGCCGGACAACTAGCGGGGCAAGCTCCTACAATGAGCAGTTCTTC.

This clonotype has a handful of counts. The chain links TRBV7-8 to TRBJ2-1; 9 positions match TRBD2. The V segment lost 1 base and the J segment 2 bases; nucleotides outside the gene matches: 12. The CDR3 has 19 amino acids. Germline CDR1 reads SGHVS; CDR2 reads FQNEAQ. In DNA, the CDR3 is TGTGCCAGCAGCTTAGGGGTTCGGAGCGGGGGGCCTCCCTACAATGAGCAGTTCTTC. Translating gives CASSLGVRSGGPPYNEQFF.